This entry lists 2 T cell receptor beta chains sequenced from one sample in a study of T cells in Graves' hyperthyroidism and ophthalmopathy. Using RNA transcripts as the source, TCR beta CDR3 regions were amplified. In the first-round RT-PCR of the TCR CDR3, the HTBI primer set was used. TCRdb called the multiplex PCR reads again in MiXCR, with one record for every CDR3 protein. The sample carries about 540,000 distinct CDR3 sequences, approximately 44% recorded once. Source material: peripheral blood or thyroid tissue (not recorded which). The receptors here all came from a woman aged 18-30 years with Graves' hyperthyroidism.

The CDR3 nucleotides are TGCGCCAGCAGCCAGGCCGGGGGTCTGGAGTACGAGCAGTACTTC. Amino acids: CASSQAGGLEYEQYF. The chain links TRBV4-1 to TRBJ2-7; tentatively, D is TRBD2 (6 bases). V was shortened by 3 bases and J by 4 bases, with 16 bases between the two germline ends. This CDR3 region has 15 residues. Germline values: CDR1 MGHRA, CDR2 YSYEKL.

The chain recombines TRBV5-8 with TRBJ2-7; 13 positions match TRBD2. After removal of 4 bases from V and 5 bases from J, the junction contained 9 bases not matched to a gene. The CDR3 spans 16 residues. In germline, CDR1 is SGHTS, CDR2 YDEGEE. This CDR3 reads CASSPGLAGIVHEQYF. The DNA for the CDR3 is TGTGCCAGCAGCCCGGGACTAGCGGGAATCGTCCACGAGCAGTACTTC.